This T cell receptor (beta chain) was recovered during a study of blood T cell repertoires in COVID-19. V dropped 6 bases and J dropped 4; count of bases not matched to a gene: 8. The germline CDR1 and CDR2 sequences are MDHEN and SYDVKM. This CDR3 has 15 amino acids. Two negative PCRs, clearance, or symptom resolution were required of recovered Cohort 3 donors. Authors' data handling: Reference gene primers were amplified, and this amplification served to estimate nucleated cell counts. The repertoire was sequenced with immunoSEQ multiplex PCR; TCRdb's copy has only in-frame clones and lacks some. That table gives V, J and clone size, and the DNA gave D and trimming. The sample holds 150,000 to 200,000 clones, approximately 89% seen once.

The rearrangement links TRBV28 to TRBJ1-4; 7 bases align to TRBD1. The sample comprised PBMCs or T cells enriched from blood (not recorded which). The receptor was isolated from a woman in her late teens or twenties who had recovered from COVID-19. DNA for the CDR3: TGTGCCAGCAGCTCTAAGGGACAGTTTAATGAAAAACTGTTTTTT. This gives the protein CASSSKGQFNEKLFF.